This passage covers 19 T cell receptor beta chains from one sample sequenced in a study of cytomegalovirus exposure and HLA in healthy donors. The PCR used 60 Vbeta and 13 Jbeta primers. Clones were sequenced by immunoSEQ multiplex PCR, and TCRdb holds only the in-frame ones, with some missing. This table holds under 300,000 clones, under 80% found once. Sequenced: PBMCs. The receptors were gathered from a female donor in good health and CMV-seronegative.

V gene TRBV15 combines with J gene TRBJ2-6; D is possibly TRBD2 (6 bases). This CDR3 contains 16 residues. Germline CDR1 and CDR2: LNHNV and YYDKDF (reference sequence). Deletions cut 3 bases from V and 4 bases from J, with 13 bases between. Here the CDR3 DNA reads TGTGCCACCAGCAGGGAGGGTGAGGGGGGGGCCAACGTCCTGACTTTC. This translates into CATSREGEGGANVLTF. Using reference TRBV15 and TRBJ2-6 for the parts outside the CDR3, the full variable domain is DAMVIQNPRYQVTQFGKPVTLSCSQTLNHNVMYWYQQKSSQAPKLLFHYYDKDFNNEADTPDNFQSRRPNTSFCFLDIRSPGLGDTAMYLCATSREGEGGANVLTFGAGSRLTVL.

J is TRBJ2-7 and V is TRBV2, with a weak D call TRBD2 (5 bases). V shed 3 bases and J shed 5 bases, with 20 bases lying between them. CDR3 length: 16 residues. CDR1 is SNHLY and CDR2 is FYNNEI in the germline V gene. CDR3 in amino acids: CASSDPGINPSNEQYF. The CDR3, as DNA: TGTGCCAGCAGTGATCCCGGGATTAACCCTTCGAACGAGCAGTACTTC. Full variable domain (outside the CDR3, taken from reference TRBV2 and TRBJ2-7): EPEVTQTPSHQVTQMGQEVILRCVPISNHLYFYWYRQILGQKVEFLVSFYNNEISEKSEIFDDQFSVERPDGSNFTLKIRSTKLEDSAMYFCASSDPGINPSNEQYFGPGTRLTVT.

The chain is built from TRBV29-1 and TRBJ2-5; TRBD2 matches at 7 bases. The J segment lost 6 bases and the V segment lost 7 bases, leaving 11 bases of the junction unmatched. The CDR3 is 13 residues long. Per the germline V gene, CDR1 is SQVTM and CDR2 is ANQGSEA. The CDR3 protein is CSAWLSGTKTQYF. CDR3 nucleotides: TGCAGCGCCTGGTTGAGCGGGACCAAGACCCAGTACTTC.

The chain combines TRBV30 with TRBJ2-6; D is ambiguous. V was pared by 0 bases and J by 0 bases, with 9 bases between. The germline CDR1 and CDR2 sequences are GTSNPN and SVGIG (reference sequence). This CDR3 is 16 amino acids long. CDR3 protein: CAWSVGVNSGANVLTF. The CDR3 nucleotides read TGTGCCTGGAGTGTTGGAGTAAACTCTGGGGCCAACGTCCTGACTTTC.

This chain connects TRBV28 to TRBJ2-3, with 7 bases aligning to TRBD2. This CDR3 spans 12 amino acids. From germline, CDR1 is MDHEN and CDR2 SYDVKM. Trimming took 10 bases from V and 6 from J; bases not matched to a gene: 7. The CDR3 is CATREAADTQYF. The DNA for the CDR3 is TGTGCCACCCGGGAGGCGGCCGATACGCAGTATTTT. The full variable domain, in which reference TRBV28 and TRBJ2-3 provide the parts outside the CDR3, is DVKVTQSSRYLVKRTGEKVFLECVQDMDHENMFWYRQDPGLGLRLIYFSYDVKMKEKGDIPEGYSVSREKKERFSLILESASTNQTSMYLCATREAADTQYFGPGTRLTVL.

This chain links TRBV28 with TRBJ2-7, with 11 bases matching TRBD1. CDR3 size: 16 residues. J lost 3 bases, V lost 1 base, and 5 bases had no gene match. Per the germline V gene, CDR1 is MDHEN and CDR2 is SYDVKM. The CDR3 DNA sequence: TGTGCCAGCAGTTTATACCCGGGACAGGGGGGCTACGAGCAGTACTTC. This translates into CASSLYPGQGGYEQYF.

The chain joins TRBV7-2 to TRBJ2-7, with TRBD2 matching 7 bases. Germline lookup yields CDR1 SGHTA and CDR2 FQGNSA. The V and J ends lost 1 base and 3 bases, in that order; junction bases with no gene match: 12. CDR3 size: 17 residues. DNA of the CDR3: TGTGCCAGCAGCTTAGGGTCGAGGCCAGCGGGAAACTACGAGCAGTACTTC. This codes for CASSLGSRPAGNYEQYF.

This clone has a single count. This chain connects TRBV2 to TRBJ2-5; TRBD2 matches at 11 bases. Judging by the DNA end, TRBJ2-7 fits better; the J call may be wrong. Germline lookup yields CDR1 SNHLY and CDR2 FYNNEI. The CDR3 runs to 15 residues. The CDR3 bases are TGTGCCAGCAGCCTGATGGGACTAGCGGTCCACGAGCAGTACTTC. Its translation: CASSLMGLAVHEQYF.

This clone has only a few counts. The V gene is TRBV19, the J gene TRBJ1-5; D call uncertain. Trimming shortened V by 5 bases and J by 0 bases, and 11 bases separated the two germline ends. CDR3 length: 15 amino acids. CDR1 is LNHDA, CDR2 SQIVND, per germline (reference sequence). CDR3 amino acids: CASSFSGPSNQPQHF. The CDR3 region has the DNA TGTGCCAGTAGTTTCAGTGGGCCTAGCAATCAGCCCCAGCATTTT.

This clone has just one count. The rearrangement uses TRBV11-2 and TRBJ2-1; the match to TRBD2 covers 8 bases. The CDR3 runs to 16 residues. Germline V CDR1 and CDR2: SGHAT, FQNNGV. V shed 1 base, J shed 7 bases, and the junction held 9 bases outside the gene matches. CDR3 sequence: CASSLGSGTRGNEQFF. The CDR3 coding sequence is TGTGCCAGCAGCTTAGGGTCAGGGACTAGGGGGAATGAGCAGTTCTTC.

The gene calls are TRBV9 and TRBJ1-4, with TRBD1 as a possible D gene (6 bases). Trimming removed 4 bases at V and 8 bases at J, with 15 bases between. The length of the CDR3 is 14 residues. CDR1 SGDLS and CDR2 YYNGEE come from the germline V gene. As DNA, the CDR3 is TGTGCCAGCAGCCTAAGGGGCAGGGGAGAAAAACTGTTTTTT. This encodes CASSLRGRGEKLFF.

This sequence joins TRBV10-2 and TRBJ2-1, with TRBD2 identical over 8 bases. V was clipped by 4 bases and J by 5 bases; unmatched bases: 4. Germline loops: CDR1 WSHSY, CDR2 SAAADI. The CDR3 is 14 amino acids. DNA for the CDR3: TGCGCCAGCAGTGTGACTAGCGTCCACAATGAGCAGTTCTTC. Protein product: CASSVTSVHNEQFF.

This chain joins TRBV5-1 and TRBJ2-7; 8 nucleotides line up with TRBD1. V trimming: 2 bases; J trimming: 2 bases; junction bases outside the gene matches: 3. Germline V CDR1 and CDR2: SGHRS, YFSETQ. The CDR3 extends over 14 amino acids. CDR3 loop: CASSFDRGPYEQYF. Written as DNA, the CDR3 is TGCGCCAGCAGCTTCGACAGGGGTCCCTACGAGCAGTACTTC.

The table lists this clone with a count of one. The chain uses TRBV27 and TRBJ2-1; D gene ambiguous. V was shortened by 7 bases and J by 1 base, with 11 bases between the two germline ends. CDR3 length equals 14 residues. Germline CDR1 reads MNHEY; CDR2 reads SMNVEV (reference sequence). As DNA, the CDR3 is TGTGCCAGCAAGGTCGACAATTCCTACAATGAGCAGTTCTTC. Translating gives CASKVDNSYNEQFF.

This clone was observed a handful of times. The chain links TRBV11-3 to TRBJ2-3, with a possible D match to TRBD2 (6 bases). V was shortened by 8 bases and J by 2 bases, with 11 bases between the two germline ends. CDR1 and CDR2 (germline): SGHNT, YENEEA. The CDR3 is made up of 13 amino acids. The CDR3 loop is CASRESNTDTQYF. DNA for the CDR3: TGTGCCAGCCGGGAGTCGAACACAGATACGCAGTATTTT.

The V call is TRBV6-5, the J call TRBJ1-6, with D hard to call. The CDR3 extends over 15 amino acids. Germline values: CDR1 MNHEY, CDR2 SVGAGI. V gave up 0 bases and J gave up 9 bases, with 12 bases separating them. DNA for the CDR3: TGTGCCAGCAGTTACTCGACCCTAGGAACTTCACCCCTCCACTTT. This encodes CASSYSTLGTSPLHF.

The chain combines TRBV11-3 with TRBJ2-2; TRBD2 agrees at 13 bases. CDR1 and CDR2 from the germline V gene are SGHNT and YENEEA. The CDR3 is 17 amino acids. The trim removed 5 bases at V and 4 bases at J, leaving 7 bases unmatched. CDR3 sequence (DNA): TGTGCCAGCAGCCCGGGACTAGCGGGAATTCCCACCGGGGAGCTGTTTTTT. Its protein product is CASSPGLAGIPTGELFF.

The chain joins TRBV11-2 to TRBJ2-5, with D perhaps matching TRBD1 (6 bases). V shed 5 bases and J shed 2 bases, with 18 bases lying between them. Germline V gene data show CDR1 as SGHAT and CDR2 as FQNNGV. The CDR3 runs to 16 residues. The CDR3 region is CASSPTGSRAQETQYF. The DNA for the CDR3 is TGTGCCAGCAGCCCCACAGGGTCTCGCGCTCAAGAGACCCAGTACTTC.

This chain links TRBV21-1 with TRBJ2-4; TRBD2 is the table's D call, not checked against the DNA. TRBV21-1 is a listed pseudogene. The CDR3 loop spans 12 amino acids. The CDR3 region has the DNA TGTGCCAGTCCAAGGGGAGGAGACATTCAGTACTTC. Protein product: CASPRGGDIQYF.